This T cell receptor (beta chain) emerged from a study of chemoradiotherapy in HPV16-positive cancers. General study findings and limits: During treatment, candidate HPV-specific clones and E7-related motifs expanded in tumor. Only a couple of HPV16-positive patients supplied the functional HPV-specificity definition.

Remarks on this clone: The antigen is not known.

The table came from immunoSEQ multiplex PCR; TCRdb's copy has only in-frame clones and leaves some out. The sample has around 8,800 clones, around 74% seen once. V dropped 1 base and J dropped 2 bases, with 8 bases sitting between them. The V gene's germline CDR1 is SGHTA and CDR2 FQGNSA. The CDR3 consists of 14 residues. This sequence joins TRBV7-2 and TRBJ2-5; D is uncertain. The origin of this receptor is a human donor with HPV-associated anogenital cancer. The sample was tumor tissue, taken from a patient who underwent chemoradiotherapy. The CDR3 reads CASSLGSVQETQYF. DNA of the CDR3: TGTGCCAGCAGCTTAGGCTCGGTACAAGAGACCCAGTACTTC. The full variable domain, completed using reference TRBV7-2 and TRBJ2-5, is GAGVSQSPSNKVTEKGKDVELRCDPISGHTALYWYRQSLGQGLEFLIYFQGNSAPDKSGLPSDRFSAERTGGSVSTLTIQRTQQEDSAVYLCASSLGSVQETQYFGPGTRLLVL.